The clone carrying this T cell receptor (beta chain) has just a few counts. The data are from a study of human T cells and chemical hapten exposure. Study-level background: TCR yields per sample varied mostly from small pooled library volume differences.

Documented time point: patch test 1, 2 weeks after DPC sensitization. The treatment is: therapeutic diphenylcyclopropenone sensitization with weekly scalp DPC. Alopecia patients, 18 to 70 years old and DPC-suitable, served as donors. The library tagged individual cDNA molecules with unique molecular identifiers. A single record per CDR3 protein comes from TCRdb applying MiXCR to the RACE reads. This table holds 80,000 or so distinct CDR3 sequences, around a tenth found once. This TCR came from a woman between 45 and 65 years old with alopecia areata. Some clones in this sample may be carry-over from other donors' samples. The starting material was whole blood, obtained in connection with sensitization to the hapten diphenylcyclopropenone (DPC).

The CDR3 DNA sequence: TGTGGAGCGGGGGGTTTCGCAGATACGCAGTATTTT. Protein product: CGAGGFADTQYF. This chain uses TRBV10-3 with TRBJ2-3; TRBD2 agrees at 9 bases. This CDR3 has 12 residues. CDR1 is ENHRY, CDR2 SYGVKD, per germline.